These 25 T cell receptor beta chains originate from one sample sequenced in a study of OX40 agonist ivuxolimab in advanced cancers. Measured with immunoSEQ multiplex PCR; TCRdb has only the in-frame clones, and not every one. The data contain 40,000 or so clones, approximately 80% of them singletons. The sample consisted of CD4+ or CD8+ T cells sorted from blood, taken in a trial of the OX40 agonist ivuxolimab. The origin of the receptors is an adult with an advanced solid tumor such as melanoma, head and neck, liver or kidney cancer.

The gene calls are TRBV29-1 and TRBJ1-2; D unresolved. CDR3 length: 10 amino acids. The V end lost 0 bases, the J end lost 5 bases, and 1 base lay between the germline ends. The germline V gene has CDR1 SQVTM and CDR2 ANQGSEA. DNA of the CDR3: TGCAGCGTTGAAGAGTATGGCTACACCTTC. Amino acids: CSVEEYGYTF.

The chain joins TRBV9 to TRBJ1-3; maybe TRBD1 (5 bases). The ends were cut back, 4 bases at V and 4 bases at J, with 9 bases in the middle. From germline, CDR1 is SGDLS and CDR2 YYNGEE. The CDR3 covers 13 residues. CDR3 DNA sequence: TGTGCCAGCAGCCCACGACAGGGAAACACCATATATTTT. This translates into CASSPRQGNTIYF.

The genes are TRBV9 and TRBJ1-1; 7 nucleotides match TRBD1. Germline V gene sequence: CDR1 SGDLS, CDR2 YYNGEE. The CDR3 is 16 amino acids. V shed 4 bases, J shed 1 base, and the junction held 10 bases outside the gene matches. The CDR3: CASSPSYRGQNTEAFF. DNA for the CDR3: TGTGCCAGCAGCCCTAGTTACAGGGGTCAGAACACTGAAGCTTTCTTT.

This rearrangement joins TRBV18 to TRBJ2-7, with D hard to call. The V gene lost 0 bases and the J gene lost 3 bases, with 9 bases spanning the gap. Looked up from germline, CDR1 is KGHSH and CDR2 is LQKENI. CDR3 size: 14 residues. CDR3 amino acids: CASSPPQQRYEQYF. For the CDR3, the DNA is TGTGCCAGCTCACCACCGCAACAACGCTACGAGCAGTACTTC.

The chain couples TRBV2 to TRBJ1-1, with TRBD1 as a possible D gene (6 bases). The ends were cut back, 7 bases at V and 1 base at J, with 19 bases in the middle. The CDR3 runs 16 residues. Germline V CDR1 and CDR2: SNHLY, FYNNEI. This CDR3 is CASTRSGVAGNTEAFF. The CDR3 coding sequence is TGTGCCAGCACTAGGTCAGGGGTTGCGGGGAACACTGAAGCTTTCTTT.

This chain joins TRBV6-5 and TRBJ1-5; 8 positions agree with TRBD1. The germline V gene encodes CDR1 MNHEY and CDR2 SVGAGI. This CDR3 region has 14 residues. J was trimmed by 5 bases and V by 6 bases; bases with no gene match: 6. The CDR3 spells CASRETGDHQPQHF. The DNA for the CDR3 is TGTGCCAGCAGGGAGACAGGGGACCATCAGCCCCAGCATTTT.

This sequence joins TRBV9 and TRBJ1-3, with a tentative D call TRBD1 (5 bases). The V gene's germline CDR1 is SGDLS and CDR2 YYNGEE. The CDR3 runs 16 residues. V dropped 3 bases and J dropped 0 bases, with 13 bases sitting between them. The CDR3 coding sequence is TGTGCCAGCAGCGCCCGGGACGCCTCCTCTGGAAACACCATATATTTT. Amino acids: CASSARDASSGNTIYF. Variable domain in full (rest from reference TRBV9 and TRBJ1-3): DSGVTQTPKHLITATGQRVTLRCSPRSGDLSVYWYQQSLDQGLQFLIQYYNGEERAKGNILERFSAQQFPDLHSELNLSSLELGDSALYFCASSARDASSGNTIYFGEGSWLTVV.

This clone was picked up a small number of times. The J gene is TRBJ2-4, the V gene TRBV28; D ambiguous. The CDR3 consists of 21 residues. V shed 3 bases and J shed 0 bases, with 27 bases lying between them. The V gene's germline CDR1 is MDHEN and CDR2 SYDVKM. The CDR3 loop is CASSFNTYEDFSELAKNIQYF. Written as DNA, the CDR3 is TGTGCCAGCAGTTTCAACACCTACGAAGATTTTTCGGAGCTAGCCAAAAACATTCAGTACTTC.

This chain joins TRBV10-3 and TRBJ1-1; unclear D gene. Germline values: CDR1 ENHRY, CDR2 SYGVKD. This CDR3 is 14 amino acids long. V was clipped by 4 bases and J by 1 base, with 10 bases between them. The CDR3: CAISGGGGNTEAFF. The CDR3 bases are TGTGCCATCAGTGGGGGTGGAGGGAACACTGAAGCTTTCTTT.

This chain joins TRBV7-9 and TRBJ2-7; D is uncertain. Trimming shortened V by 2 bases and J by 2 bases, and 7 bases separated the two germline ends. The CDR3 sequence is 13 residues long. Germline V gene data show CDR1 as SEHNR and CDR2 as FQNEAQ (reference sequence). The CDR3 region has the DNA TGTGCCAGCAGCTTACAGACCCCCTACGAGCAGTACTTC. Its translation is CASSLQTPYEQYF.

The CDR3 DNA follows: TGTGCCAGTCGGGGAGCCAGCAACTATGGCTACACCTTC. As protein: CASRGASNYGYTF. The chain has TRBV6-1 and TRBJ1-2; no clear D gene. Germline V gene sequence: CDR1 MNHNS, CDR2 SASEGT. The CDR3 spans 13 residues. Trimming took 9 bases from V and 2 from J, leaving 13 bases between them.

The rearrangement uses TRBV18 and TRBJ1-1; unclear D gene. Germline V gene data show CDR1 as KGHSH and CDR2 as LQKENI. The V end was cut by 2 bases, the J end by 1 base, with 8 bases between. The CDR3 is 14 residues long. CDR3: CASSPEISNTEAFF. The CDR3, as DNA: TGTGCCAGCTCACCAGAAATTTCGAACACTGAAGCTTTCTTT.

This rearrangement joins TRBV9 to TRBJ1-4, with a weak D call TRBD1 (5 bases). Trimming took off 3 bases at V and 3 bases at J, with 9 bases between the two ends. Per the germline V gene, CDR1 is SGDLS and CDR2 is YYNGEE. CDR3 length: 14 amino acids. CDR3 bases: TGTGCCAGCAGCGCAGACAGTTCTAATGAAAAACTGTTTTTT. This sequence encodes CASSADSSNEKLFF.

The chain links TRBV2 to TRBJ2-3; 8 positions match TRBD2. This CDR3 region has 15 residues. V was pared by 8 bases and J by 3 bases, with 10 bases of the junction left unmatched. Germline V gives CDR1 SNHLY, CDR2 FYNNEI. CDR3 in amino acids: CASRATGGPTDTQYF. The CDR3 region has the DNA TGTGCCAGCCGGGCGACGGGGGGGCCGACAGATACGCAGTATTTT.

The CDR3 spells CASSDLGYGYTF. The CDR3 region has the DNA TGTGCCAGCAGTGATCTCGGCTATGGCTACACCTTC. This chain connects TRBV2 to TRBJ1-2, with D hard to call. Germline lookup yields CDR1 SNHLY and CDR2 FYNNEI. This CDR3 region has 12 residues. The V gene lost 3 bases and the J gene lost 4 bases, with 6 bases spanning the gap.

V is TRBV18 and J is TRBJ2-5, with 7 bases fitting TRBD1. Unmatched junction bases numbered 4, after V lost 3 bases and J lost 3 bases. The CDR3 loop spans 14 amino acids. Germline CDR1 reads KGHSH; CDR2 reads LQKENI. The CDR3 sequence is CASSPGDREETQYF. DNA for the CDR3: TGTGCCAGCTCACCTGGTGACAGGGAAGAGACCCAGTACTTC.

The chain is built from TRBV25-1 and TRBJ2-7, with 9 bases identical to TRBD1. This CDR3 has 14 residues. V dropped 6 bases and J dropped 4; count of bases not matched to a gene: 7. The germline CDR1 and CDR2 sequences are MGHDK and SYGVNS. CDR3 loop: CASSRTGAGYEQYF. CDR3 DNA: TGTGCCAGCAGCCGGACAGGGGCGGGATACGAGCAGTACTTC.

The chain has TRBV10-1 and TRBJ2-2; D gene uncertain. This CDR3 contains 14 residues. Germline CDR1 reads WNHNN; CDR2 reads SYGVQD (reference sequence). The V gene lost 4 bases and the J gene lost 5 bases, with 11 bases spanning the gap. CDR3 protein: CASSVSVQTGELFF. DNA for the CDR3: TGCGCCAGCAGTGTGTCAGTACAGACCGGGGAGCTGTTTTTT.

The rearrangement joins TRBV6-6 to TRBJ2-5; the D is unclear. Germline CDR1 MNHNY, CDR2 SVGAGI (reference sequence). The CDR3 extends over 12 amino acids. The V gene lost 4 bases and the J gene lost 2 bases, with 5 bases spanning the gap. Written as DNA, the CDR3 is TGTGCCAGCAGTTCCGGGCAAGAGACCCAGTACTTC. This gives the protein CASSSGQETQYF.

A word on this clone: One base separates it from a far larger clone, so it is likely a read error. The rearrangement joins TRBV6-4 to TRBJ2-7, with D hard to call. This CDR3 is 13 amino acids long. Germline loops: CDR1 MRHNA, CDR2 SNTAGT. Trimming pared 6 bases from V and 2 bases from J, leaving 11 bases between. The CDR3 spells CASRAEGPYEQYF. The CDR3 DNA is TGTGCCAGCAGGGCGGAAGGTCCCTACGAGCAGTACTTC.

The chain links TRBV2 to TRBJ2-7, with D perhaps given as TRBD1 or TRBD2 (5 bases each). The germline CDR1 and CDR2 sequences are SNHLY and FYNNEI. The CDR3 contains 13 residues. Trimming removed 3 bases from V and 0 bases from J, with 6 bases in between. CDR3 nucleotide sequence: TGTGCCAGCAGTGACGGGACCTCCTACGAGCAGTACTTC. This encodes CASSDGTSYEQYF.

This clone occurred a few times. The chain carries TRBV2 and TRBJ1-1; TRBD1 might be the D (5 bases). The germline V gene has CDR1 SNHLY and CDR2 FYNNEI. This CDR3 has 14 amino acids. V gave up 8 bases and J gave up 0 bases, with 13 bases separating them. The CDR3 loop is CASDPGKMNTEAFF. The CDR3 nucleotides are TGTGCCAGCGATCCAGGGAAGATGAACACTGAAGCTTTCTTT.

The CDR3 region has the DNA TGTGCCAGCAGCGACCCCGGACGGGTGTATGGCTACACCTTC. Translating gives CASSDPGRVYGYTF. The V call is TRBV6-1, the J call TRBJ1-2; D remains unclear. The length of the CDR3 is 14 residues. V was pared by 6 bases and J by 5 bases, with 16 bases between. Germline CDR1 is MNHNS and CDR2 is SASEGT.

The chain carries TRBV5-1 and TRBJ2-1; 7 bases map to TRBD2. This CDR3 region has 15 residues. CDR1 SGHRS and CDR2 YFSETQ come from the germline V gene. The trim removed 6 bases at V and 4 bases at J, leaving 10 bases unmatched. DNA for the CDR3: TGCGCCAGCACCCAGCTGGCGGGGGTTTACAATGAGCAGTTCTTC. Translating gives CASTQLAGVYNEQFF.

The genes are TRBV28 and TRBJ2-2, with 8 bases lining up with TRBD2. This CDR3 region has 14 residues. V was pared by 3 bases and J by 5 bases, with 2 bases of the junction left unmatched. The germline V gene encodes CDR1 MDHEN and CDR2 SYDVKM. Written as DNA, the CDR3 is TGTGCCAGCAGTTTCGGGGGGGCGACCGGGGAGCTGTTTTTT. Protein product: CASSFGGATGELFF.